The 2 T cell receptor beta chains given below trace back to one sample, sequenced in a study of T cells in Graves' hyperthyroidism and ophthalmopathy. RNA transcripts served as the template for amplifying TCR beta CDR3 regions. First-round RT-PCR of the TCR CDR3 relied on the HTBI primer set. A single record per CDR3 protein comes from TCRdb applying MiXCR to the multiplex PCR reads. The data show hundreds of thousands of distinct CDR3 sequences, about 16% seen once. The sample consisted of blood. Source of these receptors: a woman aged 35 to 49 with Graves' ophthalmopathy.

This clonotype has ten or more counts. The chain uses TRBV6-2 or TRBV6-3 and TRBJ2-3; 9 bases are a match to TRBD2. The V and J ends lost 4 bases and 4 bases, in that order; junction bases with no gene match: 6. The CDR3 runs to 15 residues. CDR1 MNHEY and CDR2 SVGEGT come from the germline V gene. CDR3 in amino acids: CASSWASGIADTQYF. CDR3 DNA sequence: TGTGCCAGCAGTTGGGCTAGCGGGATTGCAGATACGCAGTATTTT.

This clonotype was seen only a few times. The V gene is TRBV20-1, the J gene TRBJ1-1, with D perhaps matching TRBD1 (5 bases). This CDR3 comprises 15 residues. The germline V gene has CDR1 DFQATT and CDR2 SNEGSKA (reference sequence). Between the trimmed V and J ends, which lost 5 bases and 5 bases, there was a span of 21 bases. The CDR3, as DNA: TGCAGTGCTGTTTGGGGGAGCTACCCATGGACTGAAGCTTTCTTT. Protein: CSAVWGSYPWTEAFF.